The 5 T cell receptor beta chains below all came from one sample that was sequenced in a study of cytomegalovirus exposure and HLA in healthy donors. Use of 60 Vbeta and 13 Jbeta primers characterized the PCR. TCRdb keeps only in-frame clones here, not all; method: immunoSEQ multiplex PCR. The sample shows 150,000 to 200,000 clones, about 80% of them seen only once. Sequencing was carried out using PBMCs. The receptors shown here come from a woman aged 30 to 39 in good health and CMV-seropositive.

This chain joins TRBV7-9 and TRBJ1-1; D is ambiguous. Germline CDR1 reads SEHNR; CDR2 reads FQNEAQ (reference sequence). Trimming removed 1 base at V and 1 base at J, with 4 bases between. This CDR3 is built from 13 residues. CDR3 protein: CASSLDKNTEAFF. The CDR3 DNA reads TGTGCCAGCAGCTTAGACAAGAACACTGAAGCTTTCTTT. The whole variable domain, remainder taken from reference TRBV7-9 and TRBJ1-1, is DTGVSQNPRHKITKRGQNVTFRCDPISEHNRLYWYRQTLGQGPEFLTYFQNEAQLEKSRLLSDRFSAERPKGSFSTLEIQRTEQGDSAMYLCASSLDKNTEAFFGQGTRLTVV.

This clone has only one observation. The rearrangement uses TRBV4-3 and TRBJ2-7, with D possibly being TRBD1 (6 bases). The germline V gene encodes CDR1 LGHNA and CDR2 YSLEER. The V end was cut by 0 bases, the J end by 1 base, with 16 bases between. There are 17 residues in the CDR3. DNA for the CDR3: TGCGCCAGCAGCCAAGATTTTTCGCCAGGGGTGTCCTACGAGCAGTACTTC. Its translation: CASSQDFSPGVSYEQYF.

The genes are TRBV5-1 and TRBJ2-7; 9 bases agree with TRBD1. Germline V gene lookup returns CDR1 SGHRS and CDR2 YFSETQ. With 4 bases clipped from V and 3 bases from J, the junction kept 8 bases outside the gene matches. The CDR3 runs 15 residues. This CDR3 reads CASSGGTGYNYEQYF. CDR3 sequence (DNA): TGCGCCAGCAGCGGAGGGACAGGGTATAACTACGAGCAGTACTTC.

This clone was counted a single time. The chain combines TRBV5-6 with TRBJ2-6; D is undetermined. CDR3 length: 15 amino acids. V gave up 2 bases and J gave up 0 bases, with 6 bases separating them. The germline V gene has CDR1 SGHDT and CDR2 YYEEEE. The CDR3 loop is CASSFYSSGANVLTF. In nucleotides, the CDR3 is TGTGCCAGCAGCTTTTACAGCTCTGGGGCCAACGTCCTGACTTTC.

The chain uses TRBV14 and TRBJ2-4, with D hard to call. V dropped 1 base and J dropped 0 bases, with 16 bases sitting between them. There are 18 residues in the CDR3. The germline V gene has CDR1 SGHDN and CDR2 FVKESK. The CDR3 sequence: CASSQATQAILAKNIQYF. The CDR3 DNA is TGTGCCAGCAGCCAAGCAACCCAAGCGATACTAGCCAAAAACATTCAGTACTTC.